The clone carrying this TCR beta chain came up once. Other DNA variants within this sample encode the same CDR3. These data come from a study of T cell clones after liver transplantation. The table came from immunoSEQ multiplex PCR; TCRdb's copy has only in-frame clones and leaves some out. This table holds fewer than 65,000 clones, 85% to 90% found once. V was clipped by 0 bases and J by 0 bases, with 3 bases between them. Per the germline V gene, CDR1 is PRHDT and CDR2 is FYEKMQ (reference sequence). The CDR3 totals 13 residues. This receptor was obtained from a human patient who received a liver transplant. Certain T cells may be donor cells from the graft. The V call is TRBV13, the J call TRBJ2-7; D is ambiguous. The sample here was CD8+ T cells from blood, taken 12 months after liver transplant. CDR3 nucleotide sequence: TGTGCCAGCAGCTTAGGCAGCTCCTACGAGCAGTACTTC. This encodes CASSLGSSYEQYF.